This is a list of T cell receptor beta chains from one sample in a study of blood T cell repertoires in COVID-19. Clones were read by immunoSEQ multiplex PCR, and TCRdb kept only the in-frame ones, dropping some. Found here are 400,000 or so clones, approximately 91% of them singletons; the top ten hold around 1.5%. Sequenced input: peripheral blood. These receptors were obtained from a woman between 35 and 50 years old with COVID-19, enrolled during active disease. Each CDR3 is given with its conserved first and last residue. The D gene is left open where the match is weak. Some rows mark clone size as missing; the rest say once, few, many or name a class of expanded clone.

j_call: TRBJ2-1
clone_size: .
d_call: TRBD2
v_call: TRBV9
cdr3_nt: TGTGCCAGCAGCGTGGCGGGGGGGCGAAATGAGCAGTTCTTC
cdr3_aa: CASSVAGGRNEQFF

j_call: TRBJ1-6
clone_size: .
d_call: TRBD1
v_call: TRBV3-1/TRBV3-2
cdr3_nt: TGTGCCAGCAGCCGGACAGGGGGAAATTCACCCCTCCACTTT
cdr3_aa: CASSRTGGNSPLHF

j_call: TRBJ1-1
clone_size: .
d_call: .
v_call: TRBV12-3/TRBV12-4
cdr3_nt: TGTGCCAGCAGCCCTGGTTCCCGACAGGAAACTTTCTTT
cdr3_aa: CASSPGSRQETFF

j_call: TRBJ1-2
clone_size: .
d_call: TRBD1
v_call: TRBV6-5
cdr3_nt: TGTGCCAGCAGTCTTATGCCGACAGGGGATGGCTACACCTTC
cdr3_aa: CASSLMPTGDGYTF

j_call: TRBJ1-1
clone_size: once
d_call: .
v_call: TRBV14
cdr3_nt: TGTGCCAGCAGCCAATGGGGGGGAGGGGGAACAGCTTTCTTT
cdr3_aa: CASSQWGGGGTAFF

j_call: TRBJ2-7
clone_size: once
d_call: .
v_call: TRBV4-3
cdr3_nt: TGCGCCAGCAGCCAAGGGTCCGGCCGGGGCTACGAGCAGTACTTC
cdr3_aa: CASSQGSGRGYEQYF

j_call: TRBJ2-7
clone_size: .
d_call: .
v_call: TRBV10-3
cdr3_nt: TGTGCCATCAGTGAGTCGTACGCAGGCTACGAGCAGTACTTC
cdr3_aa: CAISESYAGYEQYF

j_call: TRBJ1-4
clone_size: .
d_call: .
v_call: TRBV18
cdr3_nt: TGTGCCAGCTCACTCCCAGGGCGAACTAATGAAAAACTGTTTTTT
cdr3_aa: CASSLPGRTNEKLFF

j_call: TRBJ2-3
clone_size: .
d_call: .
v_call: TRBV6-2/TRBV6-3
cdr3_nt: TGTGCCAGCAGTTACCTGTCGTCAGATACGCAGTATTTT
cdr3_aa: CASSYLSSDTQYF

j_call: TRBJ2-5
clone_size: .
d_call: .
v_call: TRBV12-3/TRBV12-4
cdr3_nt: TGTGCCAGCAGTTTTAGAGAGACCCAGTACTTC
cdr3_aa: CASSFRETQYF

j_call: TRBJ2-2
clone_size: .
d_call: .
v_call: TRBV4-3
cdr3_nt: TGCGCCAGCAGCCAAGATAAGGCGGCAGGGGAGCTGTTTTTT
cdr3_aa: CASSQDKAAGELFF

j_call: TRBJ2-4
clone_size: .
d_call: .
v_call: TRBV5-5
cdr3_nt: TGTGCCAGCAGCTTGGTAGTCGGCGCATCCTCAGGGGCCAAAAACATTCAGTACTTC
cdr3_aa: CASSLVVGASSGAKNIQYF

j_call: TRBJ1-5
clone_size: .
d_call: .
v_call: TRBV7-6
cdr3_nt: TGTGCCAGCAGTCTCAGGGGTAATCAGCCCCAGCATTTT
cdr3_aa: CASSLRGNQPQHF

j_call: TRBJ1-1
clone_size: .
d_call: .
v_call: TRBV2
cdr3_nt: TGTGCCAGCGATCTGGTGGCCGCGAACACTGAAGCTTTCTTT
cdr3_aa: CASDLVAANTEAFF

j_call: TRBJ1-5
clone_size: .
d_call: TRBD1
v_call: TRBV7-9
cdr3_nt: TGTGCCAGCAGCTCTTCGACAGGGGGTTCAGTGGGTGGCAATCAGCCCCAGCATTTT
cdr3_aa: CASSSSTGGSVGGNQPQHF

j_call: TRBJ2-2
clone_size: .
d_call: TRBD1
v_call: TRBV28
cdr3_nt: TGTGCCAGCAGTGCTACGACAGGGGGCCCGCCCGGGGAGCTGTTTTTT
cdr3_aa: CASSATTGGPPGELFF

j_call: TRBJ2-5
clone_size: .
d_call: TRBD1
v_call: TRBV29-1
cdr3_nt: TGCAGCGTTGAATACCAGGGACAGGGAGGGACCCAGTACTTC
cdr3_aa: CSVEYQGQGGTQYF

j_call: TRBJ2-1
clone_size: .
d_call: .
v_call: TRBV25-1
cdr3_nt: TGTGCCAGCAGTGAATTCAGGAGACTAGTCGACAATGAGCAGTTCTTC
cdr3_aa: CASSEFRRLVDNEQFF

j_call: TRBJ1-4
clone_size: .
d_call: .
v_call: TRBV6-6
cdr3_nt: TGTGCCAGCAGTTACGAAGGGACATCTTATTTT
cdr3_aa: CASSYEGTSYF

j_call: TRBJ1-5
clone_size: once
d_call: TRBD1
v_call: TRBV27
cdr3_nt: TGTGCCAGCAGCCGGGGACAGGGGGCTTTAGTGCCCCAGCATTTT
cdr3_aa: CASSRGQGALVPQHF

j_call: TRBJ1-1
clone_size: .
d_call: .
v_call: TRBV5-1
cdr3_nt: TGCGCCAGCAGCTTGGAAGGAGGGACTAGAAACACTGAAGCTTTCTTT
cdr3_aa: CASSLEGGTRNTEAFF

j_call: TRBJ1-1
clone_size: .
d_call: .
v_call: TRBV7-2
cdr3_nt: TGTGCCAGCAGCACCCCGTACAGTGAAGCTTTCTTT
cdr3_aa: CASSTPYSEAFF

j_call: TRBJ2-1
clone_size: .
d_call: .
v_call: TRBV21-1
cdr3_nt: TGTGCCAGCCCCAAAGGGCTAGCGGGAGGTTGGGAGCAGTTCTTC
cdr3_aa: CASPKGLAGGWEQFF

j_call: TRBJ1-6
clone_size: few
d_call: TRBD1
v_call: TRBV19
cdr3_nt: TGTGCCAGTAGTACCTCCCCTCAGGGGGCGAATAATTCACCCCTCCACTTT
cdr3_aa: CASSTSPQGANNSPLHF

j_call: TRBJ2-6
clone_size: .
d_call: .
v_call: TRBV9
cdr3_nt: TGTGCCAGCAGCGTAGCTGAGGGCACTGGGGCCAACGTCCTGACTTTC
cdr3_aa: CASSVAEGTGANVLTF

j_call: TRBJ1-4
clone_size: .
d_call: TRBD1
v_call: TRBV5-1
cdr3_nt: TGCGCCAGCAGCGACGGACAGGTCGAAGGGGTACTGTTTTTT
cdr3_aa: CASSDGQVEGVLFF

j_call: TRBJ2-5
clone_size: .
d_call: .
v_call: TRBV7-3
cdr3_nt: TGTGCCAGCAGCTCCCGACACGGCCAAGAGACCCAGTACTTC
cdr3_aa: CASSSRHGQETQYF

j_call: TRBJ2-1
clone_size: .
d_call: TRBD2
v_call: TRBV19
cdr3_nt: TGTGCCAGTAGTATGATTGGACTAGCGGGTGAGCAGTTCTTC
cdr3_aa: CASSMIGLAGEQFF

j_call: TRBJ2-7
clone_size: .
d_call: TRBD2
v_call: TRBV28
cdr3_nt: TGTGCCAGCAGTTCCCGGGGTAGCGGGAGCTCCTACGAGCAGTACTTC
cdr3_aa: CASSSRGSGSSYEQYF

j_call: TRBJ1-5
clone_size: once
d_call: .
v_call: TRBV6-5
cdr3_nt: TGTGCCAGCGTGCCAACCGGGGGTAGCAATCAGCCCCAGCATTTT
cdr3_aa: CASVPTGGSNQPQHF

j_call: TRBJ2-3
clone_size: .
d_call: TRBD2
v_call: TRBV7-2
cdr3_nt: TGTGCCAGCACCCTCGGGGGGTTCGGAGATACGCAGTATTTT
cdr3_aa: CASTLGGFGDTQYF

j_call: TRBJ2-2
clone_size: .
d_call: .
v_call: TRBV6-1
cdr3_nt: TGTGCCAGCAGTGATGGGCTAGCGATTCCCGGGGAGCTGTTTTTT
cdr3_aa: CASSDGLAIPGELFF

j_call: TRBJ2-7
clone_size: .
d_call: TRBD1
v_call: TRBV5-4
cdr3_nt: TGTGCCAGCAGCGGGAGGGACAGGGACTACGAGCAGTACTTC
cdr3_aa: CASSGRDRDYEQYF

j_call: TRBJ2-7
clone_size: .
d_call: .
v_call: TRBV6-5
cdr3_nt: TGTGCCAGCAATCTAAAGACTGGTGGCGAGCAGTACTTC
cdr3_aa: CASNLKTGGEQYF

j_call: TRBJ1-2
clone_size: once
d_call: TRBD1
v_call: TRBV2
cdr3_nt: TGTGCCAGCAGTAAAGGGACAGGGGGCCTCTATGGCTACACCTTC
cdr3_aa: CASSKGTGGLYGYTF

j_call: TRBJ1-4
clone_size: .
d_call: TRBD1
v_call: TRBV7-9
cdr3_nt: TGTGCCAGCAGCCGAGGGACAGGGACGGATGAAAAACTGTTTTTT
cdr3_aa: CASSRGTGTDEKLFF

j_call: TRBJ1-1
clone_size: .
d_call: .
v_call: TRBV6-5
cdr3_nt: TGTGCCAGCAGACCCGAGCGATGGAACACTGAAGCTTTCTTT
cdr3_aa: CASRPERWNTEAFF

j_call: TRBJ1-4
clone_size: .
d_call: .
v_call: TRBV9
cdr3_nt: TGTGCCAGCAGCACCGCCCCCCATACTGCAACTAATGAAAAACTGTTTTTT
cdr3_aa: CASSTAPHTATNEKLFF

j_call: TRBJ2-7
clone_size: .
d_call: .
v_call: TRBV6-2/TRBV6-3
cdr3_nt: TGTGCCAGCAGCCGGGTGGGGCCCTACGAGCAGTACTTC
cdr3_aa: CASSRVGPYEQYF

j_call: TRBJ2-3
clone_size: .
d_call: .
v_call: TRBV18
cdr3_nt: TGTGCCAGCTCACCACTTGAGGACACAGATACGCAGTATTTT
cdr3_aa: CASSPLEDTDTQYF

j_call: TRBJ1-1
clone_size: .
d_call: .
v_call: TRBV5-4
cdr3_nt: TGTGCCAGCAGCCCTAATAGGGGGAACACTGAAGCTTTCTTT
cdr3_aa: CASSPNRGNTEAFF

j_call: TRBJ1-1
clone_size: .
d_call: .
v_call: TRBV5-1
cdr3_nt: TGCGCCAGCAGCTTGGGGGGGCAGTATGAAGCTTTCTTT
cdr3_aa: CASSLGGQYEAFF